The T cell receptor beta chain under discussion was sequenced for a study of blood T cell repertoires in COVID-19. Background on the study: Donors in the United States, Italy and Spain gave samples during acute or convalescent COVID-19. T cells, B-cell-depleted T cells, or PBMCs provided the cDNA or gDNA that served as material.

The table came from immunoSEQ multiplex PCR; TCRdb's copy has only in-frame clones and leaves some out. Found here are 88,000 or so clones, about 85% of them singletons; the top ten hold about 4%. CDR3 length: 14 residues. The germline CDR1 and CDR2 sequences are MNHEY and SMNVEV (reference sequence). Trimming stripped 8 bases from V and 7 bases from J, with 18 bases between. The chain couples TRBV27 to TRBJ2-1; D is perhaps TRBD1 (5 bases). Input material: peripheral blood. This receptor was obtained from a man between 60 and 75 years old with acute or convalescent COVID-19. Here the CDR3 DNA reads TGTGCCAGCTGCCCTCTTGGGGCCCGGAATGAGCAGTTCTTC. This encodes CASCPLGARNEQFF.